The 8 T cell receptor beta chains given below trace back to one sample, sequenced in a study of neoadjuvant nivolumab and ipilimumab in lung cancer. TCRdb's copy holds only in-frame clones and misses some; the assay was immunoSEQ multiplex PCR. The sample includes over 3,000 clones, about nine tenths of them seen just once. Sequenced here: tumor tissue, sampled after neoadjuvant nivolumab, alone or with ipilimumab, at or shortly before surgery. The receptors derive from an adult with non-small cell lung cancer.

This clone was seen just once. V and J are TRBV2 and TRBJ1-1, with D possibly being TRBD1 (6 bases). The V gene lost 6 bases and the J gene lost 0 bases, with 11 bases spanning the gap. This CDR3 contains 14 residues. CDR1 and CDR2 from the germline V gene are SNHLY and FYNNEI. CDR3 DNA: TGTGCCAGCAGAGACGGACAGATGAACACTGAAGCTTTCTTT. Translating gives CASRDGQMNTEAFF.

This sequence joins TRBV20-1 and TRBJ1-1; D perhaps matches TRBD1 (6 bases). The CDR3 has 11 amino acids. V lost 3 bases to trimming and J lost 10 bases, with 12 bases between them. Germline loops: CDR1 DFQATT, CDR2 SNEGSKA (reference sequence). The CDR3 DNA is TGCAGTGCTAGGGCAGGGGCCGGAGCTTTCTTT. This sequence encodes CSARAGAGAFF.

The chain carries TRBV18 and TRBJ2-1; D is perhaps TRBD1 or TRBD2 (5 bases each). Germline V gene sequence: CDR1 KGHSH, CDR2 LQKENI. The CDR3 extends over 15 amino acids. Between the trimmed V and J ends, which lost 2 bases and 5 bases, there was a span of 13 bases. CDR3 in DNA: TGTGCCAGCTCACCATTACCCGGGGCAGACAATGAGCAGTTCTTC. Translation: CASSPLPGADNEQFF.

This chain uses TRBV6-1 with TRBJ2-7, with 9 nucleotides matching TRBD1. The length of the CDR3 is 15 residues. The germline gives CDR1 MNHNS, CDR2 SASEGT. The V segment lost 4 bases and the J segment 3 bases; nucleotides outside the gene matches: 7. The CDR3: CASSVDRGGIYEQYF. CDR3 in DNA: TGTGCCAGCAGTGTAGACAGGGGGGGGATCTACGAGCAGTACTTC.

The J gene is TRBJ1-4, the V gene TRBV7-9; D perhaps matches TRBD1 (6 bases). The CDR3 has 15 residues. The germline gives CDR1 SEHNR, CDR2 FQNEAQ (reference sequence). V lost 7 bases and J lost 7, with 19 bases in between. The CDR3 DNA reads as TGTGCCAGCACCACACAGGGTTTTCGTGGTGAAAAACTGTTTTTT. Translation: CASTTQGFRGEKLFF.

The chain employs TRBV7-2 and TRBJ1-5; 11 nucleotides align to TRBD1. V lost 4 bases and J lost 5; bases outside the gene matches: 4. Germline CDR1 SGHTA, CDR2 FQGNSA. This CDR3 has 15 residues. The CDR3 sequence: CASSSGTGGYQPQHF. The CDR3 DNA reads as TGTGCCAGCAGCTCCGGGACAGGGGGTTATCAGCCCCAGCATTTT.

This clone was found once. The chain links TRBV7-2 to TRBJ1-1, with D uncertain. Germline V gene data show CDR1 as SGHTA and CDR2 as FQGNSA. The V gene lost 5 bases and the J gene lost 2 bases, with 12 bases spanning the gap. The CDR3 contains 14 residues. In DNA form, the CDR3 reads TGTGCCAGCAGCCCTCGACACTCAAACACTGAAGCTTTCTTT. Translating it yields CASSPRHSNTEAFF. Complete variable domain (other parts from reference TRBV7-2 and TRBJ1-1): GAGVSQSPSNKVTEKGKDVELRCDPISGHTALYWYRQSLGQGLEFLIYFQGNSAPDKSGLPSDRFSAERTGGSVSTLTIQRTQQEDSAVYLCASSPRHSNTEAFFGQGTRLTVV.

This chain uses TRBV6-6 with TRBJ2-1; the D gene is possibly TRBD2 (6 bases). Trimming cost V 6 bases and J 7 bases, with 22 bases left between them. CDR1 MNHNY and CDR2 SVGAGI come from the germline V gene (reference sequence). The CDR3 length is 16 residues. The CDR3 DNA is TGTGCCAGCAGGGCTGGGGGGTTGAAAACGAGGAATGAGCAGTTCTTC. Protein: CASRAGGLKTRNEQFF.